The 7 T cell receptor beta chains below all came from one sample that was sequenced in a study of post-analysis software for immune sequencing data. Whole-study findings and limits: Relative to controls, patients had about five TRBV segments at higher frequency, with TRBV5-6, TRBV5-1 and TRBV20-1 among these.

cDNA libraries for TCR beta contained unique molecular identifiers. TCRdb reprocessed the PCR reads with MiXCR, giving one entry per CDR3 protein. This sample has hundreds of thousands of distinct CDR3 sequences; around 60% occur once, and the top ten carry around 11%. These receptors lack a known antigen. Material for sequencing was blood. Receptor source: a girl aged 2 to 10 with multiple sclerosis.

This chain connects TRBV5-6 to TRBJ2-1; D might be TRBD1 (5 bases). V was shortened by 3 bases and J by 6 bases, with 7 bases between the two germline ends. Germline V CDR1 and CDR2: SGHDT, YYEEEE. The CDR3 is 12 amino acids. CDR3 coding DNA: TGTGCCAGCAGCTACGACAGCAATGAGCAGTTCTTC. Its translation: CASSYDSNEQFF.

The chain employs TRBV6-2 or TRBV6-3 and TRBJ2-7, with a weak D call TRBD1 (5 bases). Germline V CDR1 and CDR2: MNHEY, SVGEGT. The V end was cut by 6 bases, the J end by 1 base, with 16 bases between. The CDR3 is 15 amino acids. CDR3 DNA sequence: TGTGCCAGCAGGTCAGGGTATGAGGAATCCTACGAGCAGTACTTC. Its translation: CASRSGYEESYEQYF.

The chain combines TRBV4-1 with TRBJ2-7, with TRBD1 identical over 7 bases. This CDR3 comprises 17 residues. Germline assignment: CDR1 MGHRA and CDR2 YSYEKL. Trimming took 2 bases from V and 2 from J; bases not matched to a gene: 12. CDR3 residues: CASSQKIPDRDPYEQYF. Written as DNA, the CDR3 is TGCGCCAGCAGCCAAAAGATTCCCGACAGGGACCCCTACGAGCAGTACTTC.

The J gene is TRBJ2-7, the V gene TRBV4-1; 7 bases line up with TRBD1. Germline CDR1 is MGHRA and CDR2 is YSYEKL. The length of the CDR3 is 15 residues. V dropped 5 bases and J dropped 2; count of bases not matched to a gene: 9. The CDR3 loop reads CASSATGDTTYEQYF. Written as DNA, the CDR3 is TGCGCCAGCAGCGCCACAGGGGACACGACCTACGAGCAGTACTTC.

The chain uses TRBV3-1 and TRBJ2-3, with D possibly TRBD1 on 7 matching bases. Trimming removed 0 bases at V and 3 bases at J, with 16 bases between. The CDR3 extends over 17 amino acids. Germline V gene data show CDR1 as LGHDT and CDR2 as YNNKEL (reference sequence). CDR3 residues: CASSQDAGQGGTDTQYF. CDR3 coding DNA: TGTGCCAGCAGCCAAGATGCGGGCCAGGGGGGTACAGATACGCAGTATTTT.

The chain carries TRBV3-1 and TRBJ2-1, with a tentative D call TRBD1 (6 bases). The V end was cut by 0 bases, the J end by 4 bases, with 13 bases between. This CDR3 is built from 16 residues. Germline V gene lookup returns CDR1 LGHDT and CDR2 YNNKEL (reference sequence). CDR3 bases: TGTGCCAGCAGCCAAGATGGACGGACAGTGTACAATGAGCAGTTCTTC. Amino acid sequence: CASSQDGRTVYNEQFF.

This chain uses TRBV7-9 with TRBJ2-2, with D uncertain. Trimming took off 5 bases at V and 4 bases at J, with 8 bases between the two ends. The germline CDR1 and CDR2 sequences are SEHNR and FQNEAQ (reference sequence). CDR3 size: 13 residues. CDR3 amino acids: CASSHVPTGELFF. CDR3 coding DNA: TGTGCCAGCAGCCACGTGCCCACCGGGGAGCTGTTTTTT.